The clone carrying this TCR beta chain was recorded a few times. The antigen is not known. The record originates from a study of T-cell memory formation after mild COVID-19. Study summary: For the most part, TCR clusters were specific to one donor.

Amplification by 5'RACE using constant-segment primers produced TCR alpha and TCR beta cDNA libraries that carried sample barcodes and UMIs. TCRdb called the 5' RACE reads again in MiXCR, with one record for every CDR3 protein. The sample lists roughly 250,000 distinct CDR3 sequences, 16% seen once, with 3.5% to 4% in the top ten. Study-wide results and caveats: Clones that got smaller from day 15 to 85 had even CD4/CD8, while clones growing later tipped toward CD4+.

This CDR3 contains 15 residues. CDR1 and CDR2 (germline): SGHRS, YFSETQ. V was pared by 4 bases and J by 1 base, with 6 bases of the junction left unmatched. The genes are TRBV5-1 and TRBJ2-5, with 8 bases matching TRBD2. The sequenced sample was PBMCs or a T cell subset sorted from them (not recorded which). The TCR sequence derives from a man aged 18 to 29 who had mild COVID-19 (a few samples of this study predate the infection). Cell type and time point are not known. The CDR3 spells CASSRAGEIQETQYF. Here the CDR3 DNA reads TGCGCCAGCAGCCGAGCGGGGGAGATCCAAGAGACCCAGTACTTC.